The 5 T cell receptor beta chains below all came from one sample that was sequenced in a study of blood T cell repertoires in COVID-19. Profiling relied on immunoSEQ multiplex PCR, and the TCRdb table lists in-frame clones only, not all of them. Of approximately 140,000 clones detected, about three quarters appear once; the ten largest clones hold 15% to 20%. Material: peripheral blood. Receptor source: a man aged 50-59 years with acute or convalescent COVID-19.

This clone has more than one count but fewer than ten. The chain uses TRBV9 and TRBJ2-5; 12 bases are shared with TRBD1. V lost 4 bases, J lost 11 bases, and 9 bases stayed unmatched. The CDR3 has 14 residues. Looked up from germline, CDR1 is SGDLS and CDR2 is YYNGEE. This CDR3 is CASSSGGDRGPQYF. As DNA, the CDR3 is TGTGCCAGCAGCTCAGGTGGGGACAGGGGGCCACAGTACTTC.

This clone has a handful of counts. The chain uses TRBV5-1 and TRBJ2-2, with 9 bases matching TRBD1. This CDR3 spans 15 amino acids. The V segment lost 3 bases and the J segment 4 bases; nucleotides outside the gene matches: 4. Germline loops: CDR1 SGHRS, CDR2 YFSETQ. CDR3 in DNA: TGCGCCAGCAGCTCAGACAGGGGGAGCACCGGGGAGCTGTTTTTT. Its protein product is CASSSDRGSTGELFF.

The CDR3: CAWSEKVKRIAGYNEQFF. The CDR3 region has the DNA TGTGCCTGGAGTGAAAAGGTGAAGAGGATAGCGGGTTACAATGAGCAGTTCTTC. The chain carries TRBV30 and TRBJ2-1, with 7 bases identical to TRBD2. V lost 1 base, J lost 4 bases, and 16 bases stayed unmatched. The length of the CDR3 is 18 residues. In germline, CDR1 is GTSNPN, CDR2 SVGIG (reference sequence).

This chain connects TRBV5-8 to TRBJ1-5; no clear D gene. The CDR3 sequence is 13 residues long. Trimming stripped 0 bases from V and 6 bases from J, with 7 bases between. Looked up from germline, CDR1 is SGHTS and CDR2 is YDEGEE. CDR3 protein: CASSLGLIQPQHF. CDR3 nucleotides: TGTGCCAGCAGCTTGGGGCTGATTCAGCCCCAGCATTTT.

This chain links TRBV5-1 with TRBJ2-1; TRBD2 might be the D (6 bases). The CDR3 loop spans 14 amino acids. CDR1 and CDR2 from the germline V gene are SGHRS and YFSETQ. Trimming shortened V by 0 bases and J by 9 bases, and 13 bases separated the two germline ends. The CDR3 DNA reads as TGCGCCAGCAGCTTGGCACTAGCTCCGACTGAGCAGTTCTTC. Translated, it gives CASSLALAPTEQFF.